These 13 T cell receptor beta chains originate from one sample sequenced in a study of T cell responses to AZD1222 COVID-19 vaccine. Only in-frame clones appear in the TCRdb table, and some are missing; sequencing was by immunoSEQ multiplex PCR. The sample shows 98,000 or so clones, roughly 83% of them seen only once. The sequencing used peripheral blood, collected 28 days after the second AZD1222 dose. The receptors derive from an adult who received the AZD1222 COVID-19 vaccine.

This rearrangement joins TRBV3-1 (or the pseudogene TRBV3-2) to TRBJ2-5, with D unresolved. Per germline, CDR1 LGHDT and CDR2 YNNKEL (reference sequence). The CDR3 is 11 amino acids. V dropped 4 bases and J dropped 4 bases, with 4 bases sitting between them. Written as DNA, the CDR3 is TGTGCCAGCAGCCTTGGAGAGACCCAGTACTTC. It encodes CASSLGETQYF.

In DNA form, the CDR3 reads TGTGCCAGTAGGAGACAGGCCGCAACTAATGAAAAACTGTTTTTT. It translates to CASRRQAATNEKLFF. The chain links TRBV19 to TRBJ1-4; D might be TRBD1 (6 bases). Germline V gene data show CDR1 as LNHDA and CDR2 as SQIVND (reference sequence). With 6 bases removed from V and 0 bases from J, the gap between germline ends came to 11 bases. CDR3 length: 15 residues.

This chain links TRBV2 with TRBJ1-6, with TRBD1 as a possible D gene (6 bases). CDR1 is SNHLY and CDR2 is FYNNEI in the germline V gene. The CDR3 length is 13 residues. Trimming took 6 bases from V and 10 from J, leaving 13 bases between them. The CDR3 here is CASRTGIGSPLHF. The CDR3 DNA is TGTGCCAGCAGAACAGGGATTGGGTCACCCCTCCACTTT.

The chain has TRBV3-1 (or the pseudogene TRBV3-2) and TRBJ2-4; D perhaps matches TRBD2 (7 bases). The V and J ends lost 0 bases and 1 base respectively, with 19 bases between them. Germline assignment: CDR1 LGHDT and CDR2 YNNKEL (reference sequence). CDR3 length: 19 amino acids. The CDR3, as DNA: TGTGCCAGCAGCCAAGAAGGGGGGGGGCCCCTTGGGGCCAAAAACATTCAGTACTTC. Amino acid sequence: CASSQEGGGPLGAKNIQYF.

The V call is TRBV9, the J call TRBJ2-7; D ambiguous. Trimming removed 4 bases at V and 3 bases at J, with 20 bases between. CDR1 is SGDLS, CDR2 YYNGEE, per germline. The CDR3 has 16 residues. CDR3 in amino acids: CASSPRTAAPFYEQYF. The CDR3 coding sequence is TGTGCCAGCAGCCCGCGGACCGCAGCCCCCTTCTACGAGCAGTACTTC.

There are a few counts of this clone. V and J are TRBV6-1 and TRBJ1-1, with TRBD1 matching 10 bases. Germline CDR1 reads MNHNS; CDR2 reads SASEGT. CDR3 length: 15 residues. The ends lost 3 bases at V and 4 bases at J; junction bases unmatched: 5. This CDR3 is CASSDPRTGGTEAFF. The CDR3 coding sequence is TGTGCCAGCAGTGACCCACGGACAGGGGGCACTGAAGCTTTCTTT.

This clone was picked up a small number of times. The V call is TRBV18, the J call TRBJ1-4; 9 positions match TRBD1. Germline CDR1 KGHSH, CDR2 LQKENI. CDR3 length: 17 amino acids. The ends lost 3 bases at V and 8 bases at J; junction bases unmatched: 13. The CDR3 here is CASSPAGQGVLREKLFF. As DNA, the CDR3 is TGTGCCAGCTCACCGGCGGGACAGGGTGTTTTAAGGGAAAAACTGTTTTTT.

The gene calls are TRBV10-3 and TRBJ2-3; D is ambiguous. V lost 6 bases and J lost 0, with 1 base in between. CDR3 length: 11 residues. The germline gives CDR1 ENHRY, CDR2 SYGVKD. The CDR3 nucleotides read TGTGCCATCAGCAGCACAGATACGCAGTATTTT. Protein: CAISSTDTQYF.

The V and J genes are TRBV7-2 and TRBJ1-1; D unclear. The V end was cut by 2 bases, the J end by 0 bases, with 7 bases between. The CDR3 totals 14 residues. Germline assignment: CDR1 SGHTA and CDR2 FQGNSA. CDR3 in DNA: TGTGCCAGCAGCTTAAATCAATTGAACACTGAAGCTTTCTTT. The encoded protein is CASSLNQLNTEAFF. The whole variable domain, remainder taken from reference TRBV7-2 and TRBJ1-1, is GAGVSQSPSNKVTEKGKDVELRCDPISGHTALYWYRQSLGQGLEFLIYFQGNSAPDKSGLPSDRFSAERTGGSVSTLTIQRTQQEDSAVYLCASSLNQLNTEAFFGQGTRLTVV.

This rearrangement joins TRBV3-1 (or the pseudogene TRBV3-2) to TRBJ1-6, with D hard to call. V dropped 4 bases and J dropped 10 bases, with 20 bases sitting between them. Per germline, CDR1 LGHDT and CDR2 YNNKEL (reference sequence). The CDR3 runs to 16 residues. This CDR3 is CASSPSRRTLNSPLHF. The DNA of the CDR3 is TGTGCCAGCAGCCCTTCCAGGAGAACACTAAACTCACCCCTCCACTTT.

J is TRBJ2-3 and V is TRBV6-2 or TRBV6-3; unclear D gene. Trimming took off 1 base at V and 2 bases at J, with 7 bases between the two ends. Germline V gene lookup returns CDR1 MNHEY and CDR2 SVGEGT. The CDR3 loop spans 14 amino acids. CDR3 DNA sequence: TGTGCCAGCAGTTACTATGGACCCACAGATACGCAGTATTTT. Translated: CASSYYGPTDTQYF.

This clone was picked up a small number of times. The gene calls are TRBV7-9 and TRBJ1-6; D uncertain. With 1 base removed from V and 7 bases from J, the gap between germline ends came to 11 bases. The CDR3 is 15 amino acids. Germline V gene lookup returns CDR1 SEHNR and CDR2 FQNEAQ (reference sequence). The CDR3 DNA is TGTGCCAGCAGCTTAGGTCAGGAGTCGAATTCACCCCTCCACTTT. Protein sequence: CASSLGQESNSPLHF.

This chain uses TRBV27 with TRBJ1-2; TRBD1 matches 7 bases. CDR1 is MNHEY and CDR2 is SMNVEV in the germline V gene (reference sequence). V lost 0 bases, J lost 0 bases, and 4 bases stayed unmatched. This CDR3 region has 16 residues. For the CDR3, the DNA is TGTGCCAGCAGTTTATCACGGGGGACAGCTAACTATGGCTACACCTTC. Protein product: CASSLSRGTANYGYTF.